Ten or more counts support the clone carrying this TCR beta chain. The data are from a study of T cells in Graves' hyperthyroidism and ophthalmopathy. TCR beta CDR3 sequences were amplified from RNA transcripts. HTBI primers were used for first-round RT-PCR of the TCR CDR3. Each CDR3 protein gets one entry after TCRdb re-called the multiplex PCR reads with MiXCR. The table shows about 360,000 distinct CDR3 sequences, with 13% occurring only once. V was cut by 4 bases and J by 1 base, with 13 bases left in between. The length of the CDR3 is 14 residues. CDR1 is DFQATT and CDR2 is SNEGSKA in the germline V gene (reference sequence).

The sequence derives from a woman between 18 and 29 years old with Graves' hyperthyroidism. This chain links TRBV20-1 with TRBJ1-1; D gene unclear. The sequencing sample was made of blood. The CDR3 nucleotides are TGCAGTGCTATGGGCCCGCTAGAGAACACTGAAGCTTTCTTT. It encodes CSAMGPLENTEAFF.